The clone carrying this T cell receptor beta chain came up once. As yet, its antigen is unknown. The sample originates from a study of cytomegalovirus exposure and HLA in healthy donors. General observations from the study: Testing in vitro showed a few CMV-associated chains specific for CMV antigens. As a later analysis showed, several of the most significant clusters appeared to be linked to common viral pathogens.

The PCR contained 60 Vbeta and 13 Jbeta primers. As handled by the study authors: Around 11 million of some 80 million unique TCR beta chains were shared, per a later count. Libraries were prepared by immunoSEQ multiplex PCR; TCRdb keeps only in-frame clonotypes and omits some of them. From that table come the V and J calls and clone size; the DNA was used to work out D and trimming. Here the sample spans roughly 110,000 clones, 82% being singletons. Germline CDR1 reads MNHNS; CDR2 reads SASEGT. The V end was cut by 5 bases, the J end by 5 bases, with 13 bases between. This CDR3 spans 13 amino acids. This receptor was taken from a man aged 50 to 59 in good health and CMV-seronegative. The material sequenced was PBMCs. The chain couples TRBV6-1 to TRBJ2-7; TRBD2 is a possible D gene (6 bases). Here the CDR3 reads CASSSRGDHEQYV. In DNA form, the CDR3 reads TGTGCCAGCAGTTCGCGGGGTGACCACGAGCAGTACGTC.